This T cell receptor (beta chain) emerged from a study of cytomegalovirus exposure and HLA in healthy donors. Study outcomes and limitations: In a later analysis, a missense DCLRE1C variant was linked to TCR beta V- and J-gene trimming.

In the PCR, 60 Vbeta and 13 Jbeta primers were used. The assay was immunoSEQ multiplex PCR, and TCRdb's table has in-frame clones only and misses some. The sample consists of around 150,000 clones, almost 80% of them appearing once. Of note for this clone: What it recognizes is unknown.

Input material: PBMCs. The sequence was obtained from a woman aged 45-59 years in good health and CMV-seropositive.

The CDR3 DNA follows: TGTGCCAGCAGTTACTCCAGGAGGGACACTGAAGCTTTCTTT. This gives the protein CASSYSRRDTEAFF. The chain recombines TRBV6-5 with TRBJ1-1; the D is unclear. The CDR3 contains 14 residues. Per the germline V gene, CDR1 is MNHEY and CDR2 is SVGAGI. Trimming took off 0 bases at V and 3 bases at J, with 8 bases between the two ends.